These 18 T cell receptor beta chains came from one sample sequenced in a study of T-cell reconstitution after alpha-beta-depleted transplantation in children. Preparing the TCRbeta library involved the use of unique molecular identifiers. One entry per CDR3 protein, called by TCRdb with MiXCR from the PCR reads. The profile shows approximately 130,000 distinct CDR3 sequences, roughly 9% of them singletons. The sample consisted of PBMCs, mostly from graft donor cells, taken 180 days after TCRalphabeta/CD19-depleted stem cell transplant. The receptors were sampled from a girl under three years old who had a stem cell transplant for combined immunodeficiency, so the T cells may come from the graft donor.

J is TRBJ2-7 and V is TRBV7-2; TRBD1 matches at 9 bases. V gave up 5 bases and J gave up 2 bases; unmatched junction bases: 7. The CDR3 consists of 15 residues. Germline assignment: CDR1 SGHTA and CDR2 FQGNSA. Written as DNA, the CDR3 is TGTGCCAGCAGCGTTACGGGACAGGGAGCCTACGAGCAGTACTTC. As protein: CASSVTGQGAYEQYF.

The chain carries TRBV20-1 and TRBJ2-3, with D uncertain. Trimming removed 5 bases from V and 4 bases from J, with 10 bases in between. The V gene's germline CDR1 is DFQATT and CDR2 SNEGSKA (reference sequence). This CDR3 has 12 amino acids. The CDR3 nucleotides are TGCAGTGCTGGCCTTTGGGCAGATACGCAGTATTTT. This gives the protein CSAGLWADTQYF.

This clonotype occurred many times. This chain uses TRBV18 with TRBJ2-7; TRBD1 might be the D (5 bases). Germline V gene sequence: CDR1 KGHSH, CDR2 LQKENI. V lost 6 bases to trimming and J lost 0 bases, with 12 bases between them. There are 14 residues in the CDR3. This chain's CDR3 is CASSPDRTSYEQYF. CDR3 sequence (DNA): TGTGCCAGCTCCCCCGACAGAACCTCCTACGAGCAGTACTTC. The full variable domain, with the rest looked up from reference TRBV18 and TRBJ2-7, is NAGVMQNPRHLVRRRGQEARLRCSPMKGHSHVYWYRQLPEEGLKFMVYLQKENIIDESGMPKERFSAEFPKEGPSILRIQQVVRGDSAAYFCASSPDRTSYEQYFGPGTRLTVT.

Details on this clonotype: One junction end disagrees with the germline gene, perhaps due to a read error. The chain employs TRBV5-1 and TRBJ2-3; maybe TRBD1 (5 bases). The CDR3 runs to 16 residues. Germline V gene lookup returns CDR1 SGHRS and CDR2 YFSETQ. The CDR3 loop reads CASTLGRIRLGDTQYF. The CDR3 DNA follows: TGCGCCAGCACCTTGGGGCGCATAAGATTAGGAGATACGCAGTATTTT.

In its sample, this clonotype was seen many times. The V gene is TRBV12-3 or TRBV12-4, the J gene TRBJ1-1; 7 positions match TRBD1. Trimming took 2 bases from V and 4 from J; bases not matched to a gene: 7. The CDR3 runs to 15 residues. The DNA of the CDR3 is TGTGCCAGCAGTTTACCCCGACAGGGCCGCACTGAAGCTTTCTTT. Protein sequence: CASSLPRQGRTEAFF.

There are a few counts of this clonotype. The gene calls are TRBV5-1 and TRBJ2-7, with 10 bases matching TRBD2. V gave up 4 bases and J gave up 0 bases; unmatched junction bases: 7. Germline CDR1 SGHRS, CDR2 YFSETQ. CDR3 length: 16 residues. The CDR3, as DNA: TGCGCCAGCAGCCTCCTAGCGGGGGCGAGCTCCTACGAGCAGTACTTC. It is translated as CASSLLAGASSYEQYF.

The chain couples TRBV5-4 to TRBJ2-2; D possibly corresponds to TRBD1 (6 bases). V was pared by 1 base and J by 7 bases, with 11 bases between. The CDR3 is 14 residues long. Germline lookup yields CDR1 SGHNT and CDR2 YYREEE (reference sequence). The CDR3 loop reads CASSLLPRGGELFF. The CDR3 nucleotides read TGTGCCAGCAGCTTGCTCCCCAGGGGCGGGGAGCTGTTTTTT.

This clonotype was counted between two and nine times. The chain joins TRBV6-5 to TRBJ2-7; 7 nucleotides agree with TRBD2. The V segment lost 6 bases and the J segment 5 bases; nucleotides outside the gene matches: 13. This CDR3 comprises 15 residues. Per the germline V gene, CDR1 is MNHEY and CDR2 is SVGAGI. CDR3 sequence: CASSRAGLDRNEQYF. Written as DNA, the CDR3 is TGTGCCAGCAGCCGCGCCGGACTAGATAGGAACGAGCAGTACTTC.

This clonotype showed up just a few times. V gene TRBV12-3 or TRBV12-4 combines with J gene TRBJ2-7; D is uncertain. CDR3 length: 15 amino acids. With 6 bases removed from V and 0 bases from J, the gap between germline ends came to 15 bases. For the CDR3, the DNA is TGTGCCAGCAGGTTGACCTTGGGCTACTCCTACGAGCAGTACTTC. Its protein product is CASRLTLGYSYEQYF.

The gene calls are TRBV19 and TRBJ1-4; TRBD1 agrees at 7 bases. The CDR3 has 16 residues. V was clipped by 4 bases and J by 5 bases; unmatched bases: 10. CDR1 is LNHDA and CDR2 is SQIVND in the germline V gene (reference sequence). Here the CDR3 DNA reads TGTGCCAGTAGTAGGATGAAGGGGGCGACCAATGAAAAACTGTTTTTT. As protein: CASSRMKGATNEKLFF. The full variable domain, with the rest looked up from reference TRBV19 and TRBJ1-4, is DGGITQSPKYLFRKEGQNVTLSCEQNLNHDAMYWYRQDPGQGLRLIYYSQIVNDFQKGDIAEGYSVSREKKESFPLTVTSAQKNPTAFYLCASSRMKGATNEKLFFGSGTQLSVL.

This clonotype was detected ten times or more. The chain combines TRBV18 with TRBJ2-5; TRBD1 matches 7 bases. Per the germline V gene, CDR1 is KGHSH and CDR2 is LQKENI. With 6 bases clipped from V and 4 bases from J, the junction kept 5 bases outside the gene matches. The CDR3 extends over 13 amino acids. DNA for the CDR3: TGTGCCAGCTCTCGACAGGGAAGAGAGACCCAGTACTTC. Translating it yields CASSRQGRETQYF. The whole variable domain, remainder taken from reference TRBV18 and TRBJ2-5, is NAGVMQNPRHLVRRRGQEARLRCSPMKGHSHVYWYRQLPEEGLKFMVYLQKENIIDESGMPKERFSAEFPKEGPSILRIQQVVRGDSAAYFCASSRQGRETQYFGPGTRLLVL.

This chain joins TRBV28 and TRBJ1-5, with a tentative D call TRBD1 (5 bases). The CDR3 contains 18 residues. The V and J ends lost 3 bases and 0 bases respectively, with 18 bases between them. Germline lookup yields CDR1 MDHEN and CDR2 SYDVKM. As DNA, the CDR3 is TGTGCCAGCAGTTTCCCTCTTAAGGTACAGGCTAGCAATCAGCCCCAGCATTTT. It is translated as CASSFPLKVQASNQPQHF.

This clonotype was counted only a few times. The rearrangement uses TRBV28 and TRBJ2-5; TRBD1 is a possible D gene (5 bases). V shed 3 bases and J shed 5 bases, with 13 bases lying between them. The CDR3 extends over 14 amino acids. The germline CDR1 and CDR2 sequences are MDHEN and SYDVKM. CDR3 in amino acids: CASSLAGSRETQYF. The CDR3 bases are TGTGCCAGCAGTTTGGCAGGGTCGAGGGAGACCCAGTACTTC.

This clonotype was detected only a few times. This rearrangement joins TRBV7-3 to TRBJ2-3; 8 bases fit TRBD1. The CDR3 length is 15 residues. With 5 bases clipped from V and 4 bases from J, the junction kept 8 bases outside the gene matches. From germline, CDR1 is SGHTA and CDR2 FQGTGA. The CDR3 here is CASSQTGVLADTQYF. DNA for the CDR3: TGTGCCAGCAGCCAGACAGGGGTTTTGGCAGATACGCAGTATTTT.

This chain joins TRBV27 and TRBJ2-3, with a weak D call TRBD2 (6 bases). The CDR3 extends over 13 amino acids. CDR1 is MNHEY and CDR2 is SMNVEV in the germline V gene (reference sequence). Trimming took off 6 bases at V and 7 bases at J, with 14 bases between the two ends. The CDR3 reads CASRLAAGYTQYF. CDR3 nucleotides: TGTGCCAGCAGACTAGCCGCGGGCTATACGCAGTATTTT.

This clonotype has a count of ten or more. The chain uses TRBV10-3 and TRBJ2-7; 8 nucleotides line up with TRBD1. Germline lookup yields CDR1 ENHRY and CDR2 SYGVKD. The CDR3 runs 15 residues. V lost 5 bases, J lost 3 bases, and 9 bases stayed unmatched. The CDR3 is CAISSSDRGGYEQYF. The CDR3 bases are TGTGCCATCAGTTCCTCCGACAGGGGAGGCTACGAGCAGTACTTC.

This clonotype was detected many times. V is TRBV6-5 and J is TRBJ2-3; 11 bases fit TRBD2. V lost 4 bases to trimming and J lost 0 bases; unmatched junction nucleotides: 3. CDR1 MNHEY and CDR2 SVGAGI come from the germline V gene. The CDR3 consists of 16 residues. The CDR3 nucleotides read TGTGCCAGCAGTTGGGGACTAGCGGCTAGCACAGATACGCAGTATTTT. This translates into CASSWGLAASTDTQYF.

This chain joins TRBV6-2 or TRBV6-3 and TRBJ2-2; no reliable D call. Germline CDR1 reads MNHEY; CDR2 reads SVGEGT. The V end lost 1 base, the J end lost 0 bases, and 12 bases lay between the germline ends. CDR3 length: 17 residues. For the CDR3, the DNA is TGTGCCAGCAGTTACTGGGCAGGCCTCGCGAACACCGGGGAGCTGTTTTTT. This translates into CASSYWAGLANTGELFF.